This TCR beta chain is from a study of post-analysis software for immune sequencing data. At the level of the study: Clinical courses comprised relapsing-remitting, secondary progressive and progressive-relapsing multiple sclerosis.

TCR beta cDNA libraries had unique molecular identifiers. From approximately 0.95 to 9.8 million T cells, 400,000 to 650,000 cDNA molecules were obtained. TCRdb re-analysed the PCR reads in MiXCR, keeping a single row per CDR3 protein. The sample includes about 770,000 distinct CDR3 sequences, around 46% of them seen just once. Study observations and caveats: Diversity measured as normalized Chao1 was significantly lower in multiple sclerosis patients than in controls. By F measure, samples from a shared preparation batch strongly co-clustered.

A note on this clonotype: Its antigen remains unknown.

The sample was blood. This clonotype was obtained from a girl aged 10 to 17 with multiple sclerosis.

This CDR3 reads CASSYSWDRENIQYF. CDR3 sequence (DNA): TGTGCCAGCAGTTACTCGTGGGACAGGGAAAACATTCAGTACTTC. This chain uses TRBV6-2 or TRBV6-3 with TRBJ2-4; 9 bases map to TRBD1. Trimming removed 0 bases from V and 5 bases from J; junction bases left unmatched: 2. The germline V gene has CDR1 MNHEY and CDR2 SVGEGT. The CDR3 has 15 residues.